A single sample gave rise to the 9 T cell receptor beta chains below, sequenced in a study of OX40 agonist ivuxolimab in advanced cancers. Some clones are missing from TCRdb's copy, which holds only in-frame ones; the method was immunoSEQ multiplex PCR. Seen here are more than 45,000 clones, 80% to 90% observed once, and the top ten hold about 0.88%. Material: CD4+ or CD8+ T cells sorted from blood, obtained in a trial of the OX40 agonist ivuxolimab. These receptors all come from an adult with an advanced solid tumor such as melanoma, head and neck, liver or kidney cancer.

The chain has TRBV29-1 and TRBJ1-2; D is undetermined. V gave up 7 bases and J gave up 4 bases, with 10 bases separating them. This CDR3 has 11 residues. CDR1 and CDR2 from the germline V gene are SQVTM and ANQGSEA. The CDR3 here is CSALKSYGYTF. For the CDR3, the DNA is TGCAGCGCCCTTAAGAGCTATGGCTACACCTTC.

The chain links TRBV14 to TRBJ2-7; 9 bases are shared with TRBD2. V lost 2 bases, J lost 3 bases, and 2 bases stayed unmatched. From germline, CDR1 is SGHDN and CDR2 FVKESK. The length of the CDR3 is 14 residues. The CDR3 DNA is TGTGCCAGCAGCCAATATAGCGGGAGCTACGAGCAGTACTTC. Translated, it gives CASSQYSGSYEQYF.

CDR3 nucleotide sequence: TGTGCCAGCAGCCGCGACAGGAACACTGAAGCTTTCTTT. Translated, it gives CASSRDRNTEAFF. This sequence joins TRBV7-3 and TRBJ1-1, with a possible D match to TRBD1 (5 bases). The CDR3 runs to 13 residues. Trimming took 5 bases from V and 1 from J, leaving 8 bases between them. The germline gives CDR1 SGHTA, CDR2 FQGTGA.

The CDR3 DNA reads TGTGCCAGCAGTCAGCGGGCCGGGGACAGGGGGCAGAATGAGCAGTTCTTC. Protein sequence: CASSQRAGDRGQNEQFF. The rearrangement uses TRBV7-8 and TRBJ2-1, with 12 bases identical to TRBD1. Losses at the gene ends were 6 bases for V and 7 bases for J; bases not matched to a gene: 13. Germline loops: CDR1 SGHVS, CDR2 FQNEAQ. The CDR3 loop spans 17 amino acids.

This clone was counted between two and nine times. The rearrangement links TRBV7-3 to TRBJ2-2; TRBD2 agrees at 14 bases. Germline CDR1 SGHTA, CDR2 FQGTGA. The V gene end was trimmed by 5 bases and the J gene end by 4 bases; junction bases not matched to a gene: 9. CDR3 length equals 18 residues. In DNA form, the CDR3 reads TGTGCCAGCAGCAGGGGGACTAGCGGGAGAAGGGTCACCGGGGAGCTGTTTTTT. Protein sequence: CASSRGTSGRRVTGELFF. Drawing the rest from reference TRBV7-3 and TRBJ2-2, the complete variable domain is GAGVSQTPSNKVTEKGKYVELRCDPISGHTALYWYRQSLGQGPEFLIYFQGTGAADDSGLPNDRFFAVRPEGSVSTLKIQRTERGDSAVYLCASSRGTSGRRVTGELFFGEGSRLTVL.

The DNA for the CDR3 is TGTGCTCAAACCGGAAATACGAACACTGAAGCTTTCTTT. It codes for CAQTGNTNTEAFF. V usage is TRBV6-9 and J usage is TRBJ1-1; no reliable D call. The germline V gene has CDR1 MNHGY and CDR2 SVAAGI. The CDR3 runs to 13 residues.

V gene TRBV15 combines with J gene TRBJ2-1; no clear D gene. CDR3 size: 11 residues. Deletions cut 1 base from V and 8 bases from J, with 3 bases between. Germline V gives CDR1 LNHNV, CDR2 YYDKDF (reference sequence). CDR3 coding DNA: TGTGCCACCAGCAGAGCTGATGAGCAGTTCTTC. It yields the protein CATSRADEQFF.

This sequence joins TRBV28 and TRBJ2-5; 8 positions match TRBD1. CDR3 length: 16 residues. The V and J ends lost 6 bases and 9 bases, in that order; junction bases with no gene match: 18. Per the germline V gene, CDR1 is MDHEN and CDR2 is SYDVKM. CDR3 residues: CASSPFGTGAPGSQYF. DNA for the CDR3: TGTGCCAGCAGCCCCTTCGGGACAGGTGCCCCGGGGTCCCAGTACTTC. The full variable domain, in which reference TRBV28 and TRBJ2-5 provide the parts outside the CDR3, is DVKVTQSSRYLVKRTGEKVFLECVQDMDHENMFWYRQDPGLGLRLIYFSYDVKMKEKGDIPEGYSVSREKKERFSLILESASTNQTSMYLCASSPFGTGAPGSQYFGPGTRLLVL.

V is TRBV11-3 and J is TRBJ2-1; D might be TRBD2 (6 bases). The CDR3 sequence is 16 residues long. Trimming shortened V by 5 bases and J by 8 bases, and 22 bases separated the two germline ends. Germline assignment: CDR1 SGHNT and CDR2 YENEEA. The CDR3 coding sequence is TGTGCCAGCAGCCCCCGGGGTAGCGGATCTGGGGATGAGCAGTTCTTC. It encodes CASSPRGSGSGDEQFF.